This T cell receptor beta chain is drawn from a study of spatial heterogeneity in lung cancer. On the study more broadly: The mean occurrence of each unique TCR and UMI combination in raw reads exceeded eight.

MiXCR, applied by TCRdb to the 5' RACE reads, yields one record per CDR3 protein. This table holds just under 10,000 distinct CDR3 sequences, 20% to 25% found once. Time point defined: blood at routine non-recurrence follow-up after resection. Unsorted tumor, nontumor lung tissue or cryopreserved PBMC supplied the whole RNA. Trimming removed 6 bases at V and 4 bases at J, with 13 bases between. The germline gives CDR1 SEHNR, CDR2 FQNEAQ (reference sequence). This CDR3 has 14 residues. This clonotype occurred a few times. This TCR was sampled from a female donor with early-stage non-small cell lung cancer. The sample here was PBMCs, taken at follow-up. The V call is TRBV7-9, the J call TRBJ1-5; no clear D. The CDR3 region has the DNA TGTGCCAGCAGTTTTGGGCAGATAAATCAGCCCCAGCATTTT. Protein: CASSFGQINQPQHF. Full variable domain (outside the CDR3, taken from reference TRBV7-9 and TRBJ1-5): DTGVSQNPRHKITKRGQNVTFRCDPISEHNRLYWYRQTLGQGPEFLTYFQNEAQLEKSRLLSDRFSAERPKGSFSTLEIQRTEQGDSAMYLCASSFGQINQPQHFGDGTRLSIL.